This T cell receptor (beta chain) is drawn from a study of CD8+ T cells in alopecia areata. At the level of the study: The duration of tofacitinib was 6 to 18 months, with 6 months off drug afterward. Whole-study findings and limits: Tissue-resident alphabeta T cells belonging to normal skin likewise get sequenced within scalp specimens.

As for this clone: Its target is not known.

Treatment of the sample: oral pan-JAK inhibitor, 5-10 mg twice daily. Alopecia areata patients provided lesional scalp punch biopsies and peripheral blood, both collected for the study. The germline gives CDR1 SGDLS, CDR2 YYNGEE. Trimming shortened V by 0 bases and J by 3 bases, and 6 bases separated the two germline ends. The CDR3 has 13 amino acids. RNA was extracted and reverse transcribed into cDNA as the sequencing template. Clones were sequenced by immunoSEQ multiplex PCR, and TCRdb holds only the in-frame ones, with some missing. The repertoire includes approximately 200,000 clones, roughly three fifths of them detected once, and 3.3% sits in the top ten.

The receptor comes from a human donor with alopecia areata. The chain has TRBV9 and TRBJ1-2; maybe TRBD1 (5 bases). The sequences come from CD4+ T cells sorted from blood, collected at week 4, from a patient treated with tofacitinib. CDR3 loop: CASSVGTYYGYTF. The CDR3 DNA reads TGTGCCAGCAGCGTAGGGACATACTATGGCTACACCTTC.